This T cell receptor (beta chain) was documented in a study of blood T cells in healthy people across ages. Peripheral blood from each donor was collected in a volume of approximately 9.2 milliliters. Primed by a sample-barcoded 5' primer and a J-beta primer mix, a second PCR proceeded for about 6 to 12 cycles. Via MiXCR, TCRdb re-called the 5' RACE reads, giving one row per CDR3 protein. There are about 640,000 distinct CDR3 sequences in the sample; roughly 31% occur only once, and 15% to 19% lies in the top ten. The CDR3 is 15 residues long. The V end lost 0 bases, the J end lost 2 bases, and 10 bases lay between the germline ends. This clonotype was counted many times. Its antigen is unidentified. Findings of the study overall: Researchers report that TCR beta diversity correlated strongly with naive T cell percentage.

The source material was blood. The V call is TRBV12-3 or TRBV12-4, the J call TRBJ1-1, with no clear D. The TCR comes from a woman of 80 years or more in good health. The CDR3 spells CASSLAPVPNTEAFF. For the CDR3, the DNA is TGTGCCAGCAGTTTAGCCCCGGTCCCCAACACTGAAGCTTTCTTT.